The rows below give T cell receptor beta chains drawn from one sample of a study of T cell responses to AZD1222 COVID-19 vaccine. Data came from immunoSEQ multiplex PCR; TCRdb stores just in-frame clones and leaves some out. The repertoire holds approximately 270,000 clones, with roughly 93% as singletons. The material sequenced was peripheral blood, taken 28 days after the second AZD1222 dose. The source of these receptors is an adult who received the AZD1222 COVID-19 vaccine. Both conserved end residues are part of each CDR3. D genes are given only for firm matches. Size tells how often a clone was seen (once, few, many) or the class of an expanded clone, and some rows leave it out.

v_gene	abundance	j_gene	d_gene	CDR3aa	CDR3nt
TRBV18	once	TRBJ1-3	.	CASSPGPSGNTIYF	TGTGCCAGCTCACCGGGACCATCTGGAAACACCATATATTTT
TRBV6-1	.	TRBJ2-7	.	CASSESLVYEQYF	TGTGCCAGCAGTGAATCCTTGGTCTACGAGCAGTACTTC
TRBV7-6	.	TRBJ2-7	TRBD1	CASSSGTGGYEQYF	TGTGCCAGCAGCTCCGGGACAGGGGGCTACGAGCAGTACTTC
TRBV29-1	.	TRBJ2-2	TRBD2	CSGSGTSDGELFF	TGCAGCGGCTCCGGGACTAGCGACGGGGAGCTGTTTTTT
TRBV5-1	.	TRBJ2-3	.	CASSLSSASTDTQYF	TGCGCCAGCAGCTTGAGTAGCGCGAGCACAGATACGCAGTATTTT
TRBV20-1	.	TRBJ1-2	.	CSAIEIFGTQGDYGYTF	TGCAGTGCTATTGAAATTTTCGGGACTCAGGGAGATTATGGCTACACCTTC
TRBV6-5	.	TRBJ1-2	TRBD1	CASSKDRGAYGYTF	TGTGCCAGCAGCAAGGACAGGGGCGCCTATGGCTACACCTTC
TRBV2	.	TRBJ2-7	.	CASSRKGDGSYEQYF	TGTGCCAGCAGTCGGAAAGGAGATGGCTCCTACGAGCAGTACTTC
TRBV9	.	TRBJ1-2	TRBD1	CASSPGTEPNYGYTF	TGTGCCAGCAGCCCCGGGACAGAACCTAACTATGGCTACACCTTC
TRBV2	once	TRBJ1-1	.	CASRVRLNTEAFF	TGTGCCAGCAGGGTCAGATTGAACACTGAAGCTTTCTTT
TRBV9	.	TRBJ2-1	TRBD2	CASSISGISYNEQFF	TGTGCCAGCAGCATTAGCGGGATTTCCTACAATGAGCAGTTCTTC
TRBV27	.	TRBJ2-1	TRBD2	CASSLGGVYNEQFF	TGTGCCAGCAGCTTGGGGGGGGTCTACAATGAGCAGTTCTTC
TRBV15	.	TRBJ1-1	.	CATSRDRQTNTEAFF	TGTGCCACCAGCAGGGACCGCCAGACGAACACTGAAGCTTTCTTT
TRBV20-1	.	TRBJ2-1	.	CSAKGGFF	TGCAGTGCTAAGGGGGGGTTCTTC
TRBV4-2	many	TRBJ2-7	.	CASSQEWEHLDEQYF	TGTGCCAGCAGCCAAGAGTGGGAGCATCTGGACGAGCAGTACTTC
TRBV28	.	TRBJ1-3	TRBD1	CASTGTDTIYF	TGTGCCAGCACCGGGACAGACACCATATATTTT
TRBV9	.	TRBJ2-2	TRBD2	CASSLGTSLTGELFF	TGTGCCAGCAGCCTTGGGACTAGCCTGACCGGGGAGCTGTTTTTT
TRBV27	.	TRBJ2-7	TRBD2	CASSLKVAGPYEQYF	TGTGCCAGCAGTTTAAAGGTAGCGGGGCCCTACGAGCAGTACTTC
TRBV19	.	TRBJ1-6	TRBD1	CASSPDREKSPLHF	TGTGCCAGTAGCCCGGACAGGGAGAAATCACCCCTCCACTTT
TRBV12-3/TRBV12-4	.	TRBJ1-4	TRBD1	CASSWGQDEKLFF	TGTGCCAGCAGTTGGGGACAGGATGAAAAACTGTTTTTT
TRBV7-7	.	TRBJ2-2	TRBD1	CASSPGTGWTGELFF	TGTGCCAGCAGCCCTGGGACAGGGTGGACCGGGGAGCTGTTTTTT
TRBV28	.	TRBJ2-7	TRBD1	CASIGTVGSYEQYF	TGTGCCAGCATCGGGACAGTGGGATCCTACGAGCAGTACTTC
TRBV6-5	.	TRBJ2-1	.	CASRWTDENEQFF	TGTGCCAGCAGGTGGACAGATGAGAATGAGCAGTTCTTC
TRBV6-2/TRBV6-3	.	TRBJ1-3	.	CASSYNSLSGNTIYF	TGTGCCAGCAGTTACAACAGCCTCTCTGGAAACACCATATATTTT
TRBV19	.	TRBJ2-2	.	CASSIHEAGELFF	TGTGCCAGTAGTATACATGAAGCCGGGGAGCTGTTTTTT
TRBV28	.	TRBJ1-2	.	CASSLKGYGYTF	TGTGCCAGCAGTTTAAAAGGGTATGGCTACACCTTC
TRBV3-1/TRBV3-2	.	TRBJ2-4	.	CASSQGRGRGLAKNIQYF	TGTGCCAGCAGCCAAGGGAGGGGCAGGGGTTTAGCCAAAAACATTCAGTACTTC
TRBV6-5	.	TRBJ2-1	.	CASSPDTGGYNEQFF	TGTGCCAGCAGCCCGGACACCGGAGGGTACAATGAGCAGTTCTTC
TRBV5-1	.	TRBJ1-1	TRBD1	CASSWDRGREAFF	TGCGCCAGCAGCTGGGACAGGGGGCGCGAAGCTTTCTTT
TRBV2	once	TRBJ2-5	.	CASTPSETQYF	TGTGCCAGCACCCCGTCGGAGACCCAGTACTTC
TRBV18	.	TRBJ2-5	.	CASSLQSIQETQYF	TGTGCCAGCTCACTACAGAGCATCCAAGAGACCCAGTACTTC
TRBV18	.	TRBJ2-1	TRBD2	CASSPRGGTGSNGEQFF	TGTGCCAGCTCACCACGGGGAGGGACGGGGAGTAACGGTGAGCAGTTCTTC
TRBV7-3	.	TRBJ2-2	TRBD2	CASSLIASGVSGELFF	TGTGCCAGCAGCTTAATCGCTAGCGGGGTCTCCGGGGAGCTGTTTTTT
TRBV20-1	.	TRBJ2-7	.	CSRVGLYEQYF	TGCAGTAGGGTGGGTCTGTACGAGCAGTACTTC
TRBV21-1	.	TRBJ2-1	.	CASSHSGHPKCAYNEQFF	TGTGCCAGCAGCCATTCGGGACACCCTAAGTGTGCCTACAATGAGCAGTTCTTC
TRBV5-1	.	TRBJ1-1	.	CASSLATGNTEAFF	TGCGCCAGCAGCTTGGCGACGGGGAACACTGAAGCTTTCTTT
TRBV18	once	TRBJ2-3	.	CASSPPNGRSTDTQYF	TGTGCCAGCTCACCACCCAACGGGAGAAGCACAGATACGCAGTATTTT
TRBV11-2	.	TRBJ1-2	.	CASSLGGGYGYTF	TGTGCCAGCAGCCTAGGGGGGGGTTATGGCTACACCTTC
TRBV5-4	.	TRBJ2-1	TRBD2	CASSLAGGFRNEQFF	TGTGCCAGCAGCTTGGCCGGGGGGTTTCGGAATGAGCAGTTCTTC
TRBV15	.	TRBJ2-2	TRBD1	CATGTGASELFF	TGTGCCACCGGGACAGGGGCCTCCGAGCTGTTTTTT
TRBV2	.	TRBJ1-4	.	CASREDRGSGKLFF	TGTGCCAGCAGGGAGGACAGAGGTTCAGGAAAACTGTTTTTT
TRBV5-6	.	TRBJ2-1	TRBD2	CASSLPGLATNEQFF	TGTGCCAGCAGCTTACCGGGACTAGCGACGAATGAGCAGTTCTTC
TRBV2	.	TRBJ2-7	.	CASSADQGPEQYF	TGTGCCAGCAGTGCGGATCAAGGTCCCGAGCAGTACTTC
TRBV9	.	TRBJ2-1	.	CASRGTDSVEQFF	TGTGCCAGCAGGGGAACCGACAGTGTTGAGCAGTTCTTC
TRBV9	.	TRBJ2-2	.	CASSLYGNANTGELFF	TGTGCCAGCAGCCTCTACGGGAACGCGAACACCGGGGAGCTGTTTTTT
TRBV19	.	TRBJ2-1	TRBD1	CASSSGQGPHNEQFF	TGTGCCAGTAGTTCCGGACAGGGACCTCACAATGAGCAGTTCTTC
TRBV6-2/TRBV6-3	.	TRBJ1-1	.	CASSYSGVRTEAFF	TGTGCCAGCAGTTACTCAGGGGTGAGGACTGAAGCTTTCTTT